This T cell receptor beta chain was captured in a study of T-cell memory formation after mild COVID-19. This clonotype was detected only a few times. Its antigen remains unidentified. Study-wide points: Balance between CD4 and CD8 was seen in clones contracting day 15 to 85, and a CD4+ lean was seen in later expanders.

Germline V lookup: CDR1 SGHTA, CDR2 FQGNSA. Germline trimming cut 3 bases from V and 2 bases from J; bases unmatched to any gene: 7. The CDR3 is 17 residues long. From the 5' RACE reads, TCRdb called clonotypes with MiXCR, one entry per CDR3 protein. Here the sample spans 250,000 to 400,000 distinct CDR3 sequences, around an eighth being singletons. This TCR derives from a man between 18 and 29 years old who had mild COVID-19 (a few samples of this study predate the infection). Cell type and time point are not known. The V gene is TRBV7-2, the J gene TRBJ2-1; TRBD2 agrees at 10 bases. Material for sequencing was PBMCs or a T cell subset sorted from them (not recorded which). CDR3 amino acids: CASSFILAGEPYNEQFF. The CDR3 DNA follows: TGTGCCAGCAGCTTTATTCTAGCGGGGGAACCCTACAATGAGCAGTTCTTC.